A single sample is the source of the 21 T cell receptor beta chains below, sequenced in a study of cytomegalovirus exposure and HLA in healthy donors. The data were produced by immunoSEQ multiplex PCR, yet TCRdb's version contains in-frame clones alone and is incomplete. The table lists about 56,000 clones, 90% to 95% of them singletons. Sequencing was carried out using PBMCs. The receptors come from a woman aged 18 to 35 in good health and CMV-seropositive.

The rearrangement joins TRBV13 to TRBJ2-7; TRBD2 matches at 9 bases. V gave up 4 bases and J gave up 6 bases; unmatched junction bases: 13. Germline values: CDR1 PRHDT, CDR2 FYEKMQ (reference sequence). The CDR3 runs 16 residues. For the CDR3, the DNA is TGTGCCAGCAGCTCGATATTTAGCGGGGGAACTGGCGAGCAGTACTTC. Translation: CASSSIFSGGTGEQYF.

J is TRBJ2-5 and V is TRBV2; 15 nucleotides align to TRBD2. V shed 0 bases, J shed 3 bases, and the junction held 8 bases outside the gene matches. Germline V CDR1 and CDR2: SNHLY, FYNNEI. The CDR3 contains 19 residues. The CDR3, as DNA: TGTGCCAGCAGTGAAGCAGGACTAGCGGGGGGGCAGGGAAAAGAGACCCAGTACTTC. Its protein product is CASSEAGLAGGQGKETQYF. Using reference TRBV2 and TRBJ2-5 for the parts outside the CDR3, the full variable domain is EPEVTQTPSHQVTQMGQEVILRCVPISNHLYFYWYRQILGQKVEFLVSFYNNEISEKSEIFDDQFSVERPDGSNFTLKIRSTKLEDSAMYFCASSEAGLAGGQGKETQYFGPGTRLLVL.

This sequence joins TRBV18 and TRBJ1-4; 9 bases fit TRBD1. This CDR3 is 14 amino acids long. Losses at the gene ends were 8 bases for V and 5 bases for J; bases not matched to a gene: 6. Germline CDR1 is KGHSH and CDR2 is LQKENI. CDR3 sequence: CASAAGTGNEKLFF. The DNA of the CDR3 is TGTGCCAGCGCCGCCGGGACAGGGAATGAAAAACTGTTTTTT.

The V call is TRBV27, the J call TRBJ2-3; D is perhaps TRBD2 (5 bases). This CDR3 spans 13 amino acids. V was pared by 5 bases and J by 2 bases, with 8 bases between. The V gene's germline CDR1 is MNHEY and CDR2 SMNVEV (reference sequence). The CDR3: CASSRTFTDTQYF. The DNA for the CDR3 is TGTGCCAGCAGTCGGACTTTCACAGATACGCAGTATTTT.

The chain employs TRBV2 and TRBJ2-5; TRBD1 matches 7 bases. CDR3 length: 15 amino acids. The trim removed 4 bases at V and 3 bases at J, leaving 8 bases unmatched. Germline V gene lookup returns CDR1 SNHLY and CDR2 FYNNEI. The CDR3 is CASSGANRGKETQYF. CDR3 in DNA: TGTGCCAGCAGTGGGGCTAACAGGGGAAAAGAGACCCAGTACTTC. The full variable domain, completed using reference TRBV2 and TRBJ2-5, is EPEVTQTPSHQVTQMGQEVILRCVPISNHLYFYWYRQILGQKVEFLVSFYNNEISEKSEIFDDQFSVERPDGSNFTLKIRSTKLEDSAMYFCASSGANRGKETQYFGPGTRLLVL.

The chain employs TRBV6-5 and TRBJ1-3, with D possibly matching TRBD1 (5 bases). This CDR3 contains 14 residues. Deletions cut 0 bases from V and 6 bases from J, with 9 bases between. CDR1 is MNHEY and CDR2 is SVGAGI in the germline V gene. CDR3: CASSYSGGVNTIYF. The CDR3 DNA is TGTGCCAGCAGTTACTCGGGGGGAGTAAACACCATATATTTT.

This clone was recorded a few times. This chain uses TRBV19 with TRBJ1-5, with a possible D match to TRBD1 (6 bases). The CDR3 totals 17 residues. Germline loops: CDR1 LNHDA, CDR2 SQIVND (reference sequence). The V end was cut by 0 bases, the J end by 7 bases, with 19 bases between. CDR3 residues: CASSIDFTTGRSQPQHF. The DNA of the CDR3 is TGTGCCAGTAGTATAGACTTTACAACAGGGAGAAGCCAGCCCCAGCATTTT.

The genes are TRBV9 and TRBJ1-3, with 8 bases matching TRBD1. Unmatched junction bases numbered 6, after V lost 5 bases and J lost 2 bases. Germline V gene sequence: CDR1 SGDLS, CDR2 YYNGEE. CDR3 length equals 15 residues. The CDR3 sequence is CASSDRGSPGNTIYF. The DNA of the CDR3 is TGTGCCAGCAGTGACAGGGGTTCGCCTGGAAACACCATATATTTT.

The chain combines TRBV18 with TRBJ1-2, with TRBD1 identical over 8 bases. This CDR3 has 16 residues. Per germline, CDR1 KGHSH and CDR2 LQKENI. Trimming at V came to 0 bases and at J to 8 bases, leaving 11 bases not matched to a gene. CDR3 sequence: CASSPPGTQGARGYTF. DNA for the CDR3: TGTGCCAGCTCACCACCAGGGACGCAGGGGGCGCGGGGCTACACCTTC.

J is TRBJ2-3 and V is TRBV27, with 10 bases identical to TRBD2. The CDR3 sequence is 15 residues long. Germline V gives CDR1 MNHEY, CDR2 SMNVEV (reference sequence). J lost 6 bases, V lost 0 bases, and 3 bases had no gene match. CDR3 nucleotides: TGTGCCAGCAGTTTATCAGCGGGGGGGGGTGATACGCAGTATTTT. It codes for CASSLSAGGGDTQYF.

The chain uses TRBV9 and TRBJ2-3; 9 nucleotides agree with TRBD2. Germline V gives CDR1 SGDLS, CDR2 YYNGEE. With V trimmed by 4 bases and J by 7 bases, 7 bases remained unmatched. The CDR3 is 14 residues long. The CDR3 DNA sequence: TGTGCCAGCAGCCTGACTAGCGGTACACATACGCAGTATTTT. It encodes CASSLTSGTHTQYF.

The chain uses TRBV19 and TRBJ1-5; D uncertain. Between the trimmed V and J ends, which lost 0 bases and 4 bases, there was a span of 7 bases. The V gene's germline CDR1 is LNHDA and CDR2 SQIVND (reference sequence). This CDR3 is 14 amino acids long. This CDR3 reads CASSIETGNQPQHF. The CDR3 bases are TGTGCCAGTAGTATAGAAACGGGAAATCAGCCCCAGCATTTT.

CDR3 protein: CASSQVTGGGDGDTQYF. The CDR3 DNA reads TGCGCCAGCAGCCAAGTTACGGGGGGCGGGGACGGGGATACGCAGTATTTT. The chain carries TRBV4-3 and TRBJ2-3; D is possibly TRBD2 (7 bases). V shed 1 base and J shed 6 bases, with 20 bases lying between them. The CDR3 is 17 residues long. The germline V gene encodes CDR1 LGHNA and CDR2 YSLEER.

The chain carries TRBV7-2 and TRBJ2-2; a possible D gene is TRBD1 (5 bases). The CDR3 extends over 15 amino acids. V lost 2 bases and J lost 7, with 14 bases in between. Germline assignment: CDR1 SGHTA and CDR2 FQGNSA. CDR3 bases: TGTGCCAGCAGCTTACCAGGACACCTAGTCGGGGAGCTGTTTTTT. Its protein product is CASSLPGHLVGELFF. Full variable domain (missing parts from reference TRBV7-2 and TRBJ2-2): GAGVSQSPSNKVTEKGKDVELRCDPISGHTALYWYRQSLGQGLEFLIYFQGNSAPDKSGLPSDRFSAERTGGSVSTLTIQRTQQEDSAVYLCASSLPGHLVGELFFGEGSRLTVL.

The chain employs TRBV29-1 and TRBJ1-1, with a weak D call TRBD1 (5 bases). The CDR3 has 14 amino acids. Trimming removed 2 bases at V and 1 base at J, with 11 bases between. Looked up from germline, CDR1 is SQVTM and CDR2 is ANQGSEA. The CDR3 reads CSVEIGGGNTEAFF. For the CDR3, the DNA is TGCAGCGTTGAAATTGGCGGGGGGAACACTGAAGCTTTCTTT. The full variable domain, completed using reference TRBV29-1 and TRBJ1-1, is SAVISQKPSRDICQRGTSLTIQCQVDSQVTMMFWYRQQPGQSLTLIATANQGSEATYESGFVIDKFPISRPNLTFSTLTVSNMSPEDSSIYLCSVEIGGGNTEAFFGQGTRLTVV.

CDR3 region: CASSPDAGAAGELFF. The DNA of the CDR3 is TGTGCCAGCAGCCCCGACGCGGGGGCAGCCGGGGAGCTGTTTTTT. This chain connects TRBV7-7 to TRBJ2-2; D possibly corresponds to TRBD2 (7 bases). Germline V gene lookup returns CDR1 SSHAT and CDR2 FNYEAQ (reference sequence). V lost 5 bases, J lost 6 bases, and 16 bases lay in between. The CDR3 totals 15 residues.

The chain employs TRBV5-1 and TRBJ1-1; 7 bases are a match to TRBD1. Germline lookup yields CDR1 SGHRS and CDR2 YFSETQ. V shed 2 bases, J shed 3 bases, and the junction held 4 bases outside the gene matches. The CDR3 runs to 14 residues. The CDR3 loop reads CASSFRQGDTEAFF. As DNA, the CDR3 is TGCGCCAGCAGCTTCCGGCAGGGGGACACTGAAGCTTTCTTT.

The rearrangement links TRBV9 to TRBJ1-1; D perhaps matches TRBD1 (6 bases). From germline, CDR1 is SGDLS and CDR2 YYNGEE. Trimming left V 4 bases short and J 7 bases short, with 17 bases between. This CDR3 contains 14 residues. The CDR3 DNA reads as TGTGCCAGCAGCCCGAGGGACCTAGGGGGTGAAGCTTTCTTT. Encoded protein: CASSPRDLGGEAFF.

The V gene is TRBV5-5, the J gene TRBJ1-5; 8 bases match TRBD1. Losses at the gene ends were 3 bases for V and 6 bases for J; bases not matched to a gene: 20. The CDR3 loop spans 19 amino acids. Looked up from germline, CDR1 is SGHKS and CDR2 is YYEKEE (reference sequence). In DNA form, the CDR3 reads TGTGCCAGCAGCTCTATCGACAGGGGTCTCGGACTGGGTAGTCAGCCCCAGCATTTT. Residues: CASSSIDRGLGLGSQPQHF.

CDR3 bases: TGCAGTGCTAGTAGGGGGTACGAGCAGTACTTC. This translates into CSASRGYEQYF. The chain combines TRBV20-1 with TRBJ2-7; maybe TRBD1 (6 bases). Trimming cost V 3 bases and J 4 bases, with 7 bases left between them. Per the germline V gene, CDR1 is DFQATT and CDR2 is SNEGSKA (reference sequence). The CDR3 has 11 amino acids.

CDR3 residues: CASSGRQVWDADTQYF. Written as DNA, the CDR3 is TGTGCCAGCAGCGGTCGACAGGTTTGGGACGCAGATACGCAGTATTTT. This chain connects TRBV9 to TRBJ2-3, with D possibly TRBD1 on 6 matching bases. Germline V lookup: CDR1 SGDLS, CDR2 YYNGEE. This CDR3 has 16 amino acids. The V gene lost 3 bases and the J gene lost 4 bases, with 18 bases spanning the gap.